This record looks at one T cell receptor (beta chain) sequence and its context. The antigen remains undetermined. This entry is derived from a study of radiation and T cells in renal cell carcinoma. Here immunoSEQ multiplex PCR was the method, and the copy in TCRdb shows in-frame clones only, minus some. Of about 7,900 clones in the sample, around three fifths are singletons; the top ten hold almost 40%. Described treatment: treatment-naive control, cytoreductive nephrectomy. Control samples are tumors resected by cytoreductive nephrectomy without prior radiation. The study's findings and limits: In nephrectomy-only tumors, top 100 clonotypes averaged 43%, versus roughly 50% irradiated.

The CDR3 runs 14 residues. Germline values: CDR1 SGHRS, CDR2 YFSETQ. Trimming removed 4 bases from V and 4 bases from J, with 13 bases in between. The clonotype originates from a woman in her 70s with renal cell carcinoma. The V call is TRBV5-1, the J call TRBJ2-3; D is perhaps TRBD2 (5 bases). The source was tumor tissue, collected from a patient whose treatment was nephrectomy without radiotherapy. The CDR3 DNA is TGCGCCAGCAGCCTTGAAGGGCGGGCAGATACGCAGTATTTT. This codes for CASSLEGRADTQYF.